Shown below are 31 T cell receptor beta chains from a single sample sequenced in a study of blood T cells in healthy people across ages. A J-beta primer mix and a sample-barcoded 5' primer were used in a second PCR of roughly 6 to 11 cycles. MiXCR was run by TCRdb on the 5' RACE reads, yielding one entry per CDR3 protein. There are about 1.8 million distinct CDR3 sequences in the sample; around half occur only once, and about 2.1% lies in the top ten. Material for sequencing was blood. These TCRs come from a woman in her thirties or forties in good health.

The chain joins TRBV6-2 or TRBV6-3 to TRBJ1-1; D remains unclear. This CDR3 spans 15 amino acids. V was shortened by 4 bases and J by 0 bases, with 12 bases between the two germline ends. Germline values: CDR1 MNHEY, CDR2 SVGEGT. CDR3: CASSSPASMNTEAFF. Written as DNA, the CDR3 is TGTGCCAGCAGTTCACCCGCGTCCATGAACACTGAAGCTTTCTTT.

The chain joins TRBV7-9 to TRBJ2-4; possibly TRBD2 for D (5 bases). Judging by the DNA end, TRBJ2-7 fits better; the J call may be wrong. The CDR3 contains 14 residues. CDR1 is SEHNR, CDR2 FQNEAQ, per germline (reference sequence). In nucleotides, the CDR3 is TGTGCCAGCAGCTTAGTAGGGAGTCATTACGAGCAGTACTTC. This sequence encodes CASSLVGSHYEQYF.

This clonotype was counted a few times. This chain links TRBV6-5 with TRBJ2-3, with 8 bases matching TRBD2. The CDR3 runs 17 residues. From germline, CDR1 is MNHEY and CDR2 SVGAGI. Trimming at V came to 9 bases and at J to 0 bases, leaving 14 bases not matched to a gene. CDR3 sequence reads: CASRLRASGHSTDTQYF. DNA of the CDR3: TGTGCCAGTAGATTACGCGCTAGCGGGCACAGCACAGATACGCAGTATTTT.

The chain links TRBV7-9 to TRBJ2-7; 10 bases fit TRBD2. The J segment lost 2 bases and the V segment lost 5 bases, leaving 9 bases of the junction unmatched. The CDR3 extends over 16 amino acids. Germline CDR1 is SEHNR and CDR2 is FQNEAQ (reference sequence). CDR3 sequence reads: CASSHRNTSGAYEQYF. The CDR3 DNA reads as TGTGCCAGCAGCCACCGAAACACTAGCGGGGCCTACGAGCAGTACTTC.

J is TRBJ1-2 and V is TRBV27, with TRBD1 matching over 12 bases. The CDR3 consists of 15 residues. The V gene end was trimmed by 6 bases and the J gene end by 7 bases; junction bases not matched to a gene: 9. Germline values: CDR1 MNHEY, CDR2 SMNVEV (reference sequence). The CDR3 DNA sequence: TGTGCCAGCAGAAGACCGGGACAGGGGGCGCTTGGCTACACCTTC. The encoded protein is CASRRPGQGALGYTF.

This clonotype has a handful of counts. CDR3 coding DNA: TGCAGTGCTAGAGATAGGGGAAACTATGGCTACACCTTC. This gives the protein CSARDRGNYGYTF. This chain links TRBV20-1 with TRBJ1-2; tentatively, D is TRBD1 (5 bases). From germline, CDR1 is DFQATT and CDR2 SNEGSKA (reference sequence). Trimming took off 0 bases at V and 2 bases at J, with 7 bases between the two ends. The CDR3 sequence is 13 residues long.

The CDR3 sequence is CASSERRGVDGYTF. In nucleotides, the CDR3 is TGTGCCAGCAGTGAGAGAAGAGGGGTCGATGGCTACACCTTC. The rearrangement uses TRBV6-1 and TRBJ1-2; tentative D call: TRBD1 (5 bases). The CDR3 loop spans 14 amino acids. V lost 3 bases and J 6 bases, leaving 14 bases between the germline ends. CDR1 is MNHNS, CDR2 SASEGT, per germline.

The chain couples TRBV7-9 to TRBJ1-2; D remains ambiguous. The CDR3 spans 13 residues. With 4 bases removed from V and 5 bases from J, the gap between germline ends came to 11 bases. Germline V lookup: CDR1 SEHNR, CDR2 FQNEAQ (reference sequence). In DNA, the CDR3 is TGTGCCAGCAGCTCCTGGACGGAATATGGCTACACCTTC. It is translated as CASSSWTEYGYTF.

This chain links TRBV7-6 with TRBJ2-7; 13 nucleotides line up with TRBD2. The junction had 9 bases not matched to a gene; V was cut back by 4 bases and J by 0 bases. Germline assignment: CDR1 SGHVS and CDR2 FNYEAQ. The CDR3 extends over 18 amino acids. For the CDR3, the DNA is TGTGCCAGCAGCTCGACCGGGACTAGCGGGGAGCCCTCCTACGAGCAGTACTTC. This translates into CASSSTGTSGEPSYEQYF.

The CDR3 protein is CASSVGLGPTEETQYF. The DNA for the CDR3 is TGTGCCAGCAGCGTAGGGTTGGGTCCTACTGAAGAGACCCAGTACTTC. The rearrangement uses TRBV9 and TRBJ2-5; D is ambiguous. V was shortened by 0 bases and J by 3 bases, with 15 bases between the two germline ends. This CDR3 spans 16 amino acids. Germline CDR1 is SGDLS and CDR2 is YYNGEE.

The chain links TRBV12-3 or TRBV12-4 to TRBJ2-3; no firm D call. This CDR3 comprises 12 residues. V was cut by 6 bases and J by 4 bases, with 8 bases left in between. This CDR3 reads CASRRSADTQYF. The CDR3 DNA reads TGTGCCAGCAGACGCTCCGCAGATACGCAGTATTTT.

V is TRBV29-1 and J is TRBJ2-7, with D maybe TRBD1 (5 bases). Germline V gives CDR1 SQVTM, CDR2 ANQGSEA. There are 13 residues in the CDR3. V gave up 4 bases and J gave up 0 bases, with 10 bases separating them. CDR3 loop: CSVAQGVSYEQYF. The CDR3 DNA follows: TGCAGCGTTGCCCAAGGGGTCTCCTACGAGCAGTACTTC.

The gene calls are TRBV5-4 and TRBJ2-4; D is ambiguous. V lost 4 bases and J 0 bases, leaving 20 bases between the germline ends. The CDR3 loop spans 18 amino acids. Germline loops: CDR1 SGHNT, CDR2 YYREEE (reference sequence). The CDR3 spells CASSPLPGVDGAKNIQYF. Here the CDR3 DNA reads TGTGCCAGCAGCCCCTTACCCGGAGTCGACGGAGCCAAAAACATTCAGTACTTC.

This chain joins TRBV12-3 or TRBV12-4 and TRBJ1-1; possibly TRBD1 for D (5 bases). This CDR3 is built from 14 residues. The ends were cut back, 1 base at V and 6 bases at J, with 12 bases in the middle. CDR3 sequence: CASSLVSEGSEAFF. The CDR3 bases are TGTGCCAGCAGTTTAGTATCCGAGGGGTCTGAAGCTTTCTTT.

CDR3 in DNA: TGTGCCAGCAGTAAAGGGACAGTTAACAATGAGCAGTTCTTC. This gives the protein CASSKGTVNNEQFF. V usage is TRBV6-6 and J usage is TRBJ2-1; 7 bases map to TRBD1. The junction had 6 bases not matched to a gene; V was cut back by 5 bases and J by 5 bases. This CDR3 is built from 14 residues. The germline gives CDR1 MNHNY, CDR2 SVGAGI (reference sequence).

The chain carries TRBV13 and TRBJ2-7; TRBD1 might be the D (6 bases). Germline CDR1 reads PRHDT; CDR2 reads FYEKMQ (reference sequence). Trimming pared 5 bases from V and 5 bases from J, leaving 16 bases between. The CDR3 totals 14 residues. Here the CDR3 reads CASSQQGSGHEQYF. The CDR3 DNA reads TGTGCCAGCAGCCAACAGGGTTCTGGCCACGAGCAGTACTTC.

The chain links TRBV25-1 to TRBJ2-7, with 11 bases identical to TRBD2. J lost 7 bases, V lost 3 bases, and 14 bases had no gene match. The V gene's germline CDR1 is MGHDK and CDR2 SYGVNS. This CDR3 has 17 amino acids. This CDR3 reads CASSDPSGGSRYNEQYF. The CDR3 DNA follows: TGTGCCAGCAGTGACCCTAGCGGGGGGTCTCGCTACAATGAGCAGTACTTC.

V and J are TRBV15 and TRBJ2-3; no firm D call. The CDR3 totals 15 residues. Germline V CDR1 and CDR2: LNHNV, YYDKDF (reference sequence). V lost 0 bases to trimming and J lost 1 base, with 8 bases between them. The CDR3 bases are TGTGCCACCAGCAGAGATGTGATGGGCACAGATACGCAGTATTTT. Its translation: CATSRDVMGTDTQYF. The entire variable domain, with the rest obtained from reference TRBV15 and TRBJ2-3, is as follows: DAMVIQNPRYQVTQFGKPVTLSCSQTLNHNVMYWYQQKSSQAPKLLFHYYDKDFNNEADTPDNFQSRRPNTSFCFLDIRSPGLGDTAMYLCATSRDVMGTDTQYFGPGTRLTVL.

Concerning this clonotype: Given a much more abundant clone one base away, this may be a read error. The chain is built from TRBV7-2 and TRBJ1-2, with D tentatively TRBD1 (5 bases). The V end lost 5 bases, the J end lost 0 bases, and 10 bases lay between the germline ends. This CDR3 comprises 14 residues. In germline, CDR1 is SGHTA, CDR2 FQGNSA. The CDR3 here is CASSVDSTNYGYTF. The CDR3 DNA sequence: TGTGCCAGCAGCGTCGACAGTACTAACTATGGCTACACCTTC.

Comments on this clonotype: Likely a read error: the CDR3 ends without its conserved phenylalanine or tryptophan. The J gene is TRBJ2-4, the V gene TRBV12-5; the match to TRBD1 covers 8 bases. The J call is in doubt because the DNA end fits TRBJ2-7 better. The CDR3 is 16 residues long. Germline V gene data show CDR1 as LGHNT and CDR2 as FRNRAP. The CDR3 DNA is TGTGCTAGTGGTTTGCCCGGACAGGGCCCTACCTACGAGCAGTACTAC. This gives the protein CASGLPGQGPTYEQYY.

This sequence joins TRBV20-1 and TRBJ2-1; TRBD2 matches at 12 bases. Germline V gives CDR1 DFQATT, CDR2 SNEGSKA (reference sequence). With V trimmed by 2 bases and J by 10 bases, 9 bases remained unmatched. CDR3 length equals 15 residues. CDR3 protein: CSARRPSGGAREQFF. CDR3 nucleotides: TGCAGTGCTAGAAGACCTAGCGGGGGGGCAAGGGAGCAGTTCTTC.

With respect to this clonotype: At one end, the junction sequence differs from germline, possibly due to a read error. This rearrangement joins TRBV27 to TRBJ1-6; TRBD1 agrees at 8 bases. CDR3 length: 17 amino acids. The V gene's germline CDR1 is MNHEY and CDR2 SMNVEV (reference sequence). The CDR3: CASSFLTGTGDNSPLHF. The DNA of the CDR3 is TGTGCCAGCAGTTTCCTGACCGGGACAGGAGATAACTCACCCCTCCACTTT.

The V and J genes are TRBV20-1 and TRBJ2-2, with 7 bases that match TRBD1. CDR1 and CDR2 from the germline V gene are DFQATT and SNEGSKA (reference sequence). The J segment lost 6 bases and the V segment lost 2 bases, leaving 6 bases of the junction unmatched. This CDR3 has 14 residues. DNA for the CDR3: TGCAGTGCTAGAAATAACAGGGGAGCCGGGGAGCTGTTTTTT. Translating it yields CSARNNRGAGELFF.

The CDR3 reads CASSQDWGQSGTEAFF. In DNA form, the CDR3 reads TGCGCCAGCAGCCAAGATTGGGGACAGAGCGGCACTGAAGCTTTCTTT. The J gene is TRBJ1-1, the V gene TRBV4-3; 7 nucleotides agree with TRBD1. The V segment lost 0 bases and the J segment 4 bases; nucleotides outside the gene matches: 8. Germline CDR1 and CDR2: LGHNA and YSLEER. The CDR3 length is 16 residues.

In this sample, this clonotype turned up a few times. The chain carries TRBV7-2 and TRBJ1-5; no definite D call. The CDR3 extends over 14 amino acids. Germline loops: CDR1 SGHTA, CDR2 FQGNSA. V lost 2 bases and J lost 5, with 10 bases in between. CDR3 in DNA: TGTGCCAGCAGCTTAAACCCGACCGATCAGCCCCAGCATTTT. It translates to CASSLNPTDQPQHF.

The rearrangement uses TRBV10-3 and TRBJ2-7; 7 bases fit TRBD1. V dropped 4 bases and J dropped 5; count of bases not matched to a gene: 8. The CDR3 totals 14 residues. The germline V gene encodes CDR1 ENHRY and CDR2 SYGVKD. CDR3 DNA: TGTGCCATCAGTGCCATGACAGGGAATCACGAGCAGTACTTC. Protein sequence: CAISAMTGNHEQYF.

There are a few counts of this clonotype. V is TRBV7-9 and J is TRBJ1-5, with D unresolved. Germline V gene sequence: CDR1 SEHNR, CDR2 FQNEAQ (reference sequence). Trimming pared 1 base from V and 11 bases from J, leaving 15 bases between. The CDR3 loop spans 14 amino acids. Written as DNA, the CDR3 is TGTGCCAGCAGCTTAGGGAGCAGTTCAGCTGCCCAGCATTTT. This sequence encodes CASSLGSSSAAQHF.

This clonotype was recorded at least ten times. The chain links TRBV3-1 to TRBJ2-5; D uncertain. Trimming cost V 0 bases and J 4 bases, with 0 bases left between them. The length of the CDR3 is 11 residues. Germline V CDR1 and CDR2: LGHDT, YNNKEL (reference sequence). CDR3 bases: TGTGCCAGCAGCCAAGAAGAGACCCAGTACTTC. Translating gives CASSQEETQYF.

V gene TRBV6-2 or TRBV6-3 combines with J gene TRBJ1-1, with D possibly matching TRBD1 (6 bases). Trimming left V 4 bases short and J 1 base short, with 10 bases between. The CDR3 consists of 14 residues. Germline CDR1 MNHEY, CDR2 SVGEGT. For the CDR3, the DNA is TGTGCCAGCAGTTTATCGGGACAGAACACTGAAGCTTTCTTT. Residues: CASSLSGQNTEAFF.

This clonotype occurred a few times. The chain couples TRBV6-2 or TRBV6-3 to TRBJ2-5, with D possibly being TRBD1 (6 bases). Trimming pared 2 bases from V and 0 bases from J, leaving 19 bases between. Germline V lookup: CDR1 MNHEY, CDR2 SVGEGT. The CDR3 runs to 18 residues. The CDR3 loop reads CASSYHTQGQEYQETQYF. CDR3 nucleotides: TGTGCCAGCAGTTACCACACCCAGGGACAAGAGTACCAAGAGACCCAGTACTTC.

This chain connects TRBV7-2 to TRBJ1-2; no reliable D call. CDR3 length: 15 amino acids. The germline V and J ends were trimmed by 5 bases and 4 bases, with 17 bases remaining between them. CDR1 is SGHTA, CDR2 FQGNSA, per germline. For the CDR3, the DNA is TGTGCCAGCAGCCCCACCCGCAGTATTCCCTATGGCTACACCTTC. Encoded protein: CASSPTRSIPYGYTF.